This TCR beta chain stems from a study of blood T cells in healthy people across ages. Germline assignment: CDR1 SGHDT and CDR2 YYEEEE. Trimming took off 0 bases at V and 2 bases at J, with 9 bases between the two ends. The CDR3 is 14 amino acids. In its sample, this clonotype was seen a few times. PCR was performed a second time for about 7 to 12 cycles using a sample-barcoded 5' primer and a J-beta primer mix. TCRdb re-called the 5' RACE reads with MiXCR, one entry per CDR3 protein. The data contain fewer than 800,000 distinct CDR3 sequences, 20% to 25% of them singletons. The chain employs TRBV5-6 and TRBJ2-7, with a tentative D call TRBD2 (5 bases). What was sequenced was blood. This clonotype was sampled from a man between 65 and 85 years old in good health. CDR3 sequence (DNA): TGTGCCAGCAGCTTGGACGGGGAGCCCTACGAGCAGTACTTC. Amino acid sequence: CASSLDGEPYEQYF.